Listed below are T cell receptor beta chains from one sample, sequenced in a study of shared clonotypes between healthy human individuals. Repertoires were generated with immunoSEQ multiplex PCR, while TCRdb's copy carries only in-frame clones and drops some. The sample contains about 2,200,000 clones, about 92% of which appear only once. The sample was naive CD8+ T cells from PBMCs. These receptor sequences come from a man between 18 and 35 years old in good health. Some clones in this sample may be carry-over from other donors' samples. Each CDR3 is given with its conserved first and last residue. A D gene is named only where the DNA matches it firmly. The size entry is marked missing in some rows and otherwise reads once, few, many or a size class.

D: NA
length: 15
size: once
J: TRBJ2-1
V: TRBV19
DNA: TGTGCCAGTAGTATCTGGGCGGGCTCCTACAATGAGCAGTTCTTC
CDR3: CASSIWAGSYNEQFF

D: NA
length: 20
size: NA
J: TRBJ1-3
V: TRBV12-2
DNA: TGTGCAAGTCGCTCAAAAGGGGATGGTTTACTCAAGGTGCAATGGAACACCATATATTTT
CDR3: CASRSKGDGLLKVQWNTIYF

D: NA
length: 14
size: NA
J: TRBJ2-7
V: TRBV27
DNA: TGTGCCAGCAGTTCCCGGGATCCCACATACGAGCAGTACTTC
CDR3: CASSSRDPTYEQYF

D: NA
length: 16
size: NA
J: TRBJ2-5
V: TRBV7-6
DNA: TGTGCCAGCAGCTTACCCCGAAAGGGGGAAGGGGAGACCCAGTACTTC
CDR3: CASSLPRKGEGETQYF

D: NA
length: 15
size: NA
J: TRBJ1-3
V: TRBV19
DNA: TGTGCCAGTAGTATAGCCGGAATCTCTGGAAACACCATATATTTT
CDR3: CASSIAGISGNTIYF

D: NA
length: 12
size: NA
J: TRBJ2-7
V: TRBV7-9
DNA: TGTGCCAGCAGCTTAACAGGGAACGAGCAGTACTTC
CDR3: CASSLTGNEQYF

D: TRBD2
length: 16
size: NA
J: TRBJ2-3
V: TRBV9
DNA: TGTGCCAGCAGCCCTCTAGCGGGAGTCGGGACAGATACGCAGTATTTT
CDR3: CASSPLAGVGTDTQYF

D: NA
length: 15
size: few
J: TRBJ2-7
V: TRBV19
DNA: TGTGCCAGTAGTCCCTTACCAGGGGTTAGCTACGAGCAGTACTTC
CDR3: CASSPLPGVSYEQYF

D: NA
length: 15
size: NA
J: TRBJ1-4
V: TRBV6-1
DNA: TGTGCCAGCAGCCCTCGCTCGGCAACTAATGAAAAACTGTTTTTT
CDR3: CASSPRSATNEKLFF

D: NA
length: 14
size: NA
J: TRBJ2-7
V: TRBV9
DNA: TGTGCCAGCAGCGGTTCCCCGGGTACCTACGAGCAGTACTTC
CDR3: CASSGSPGTYEQYF

D: NA
length: 15
size: NA
J: TRBJ2-7
V: TRBV4-2
DNA: TGTGCCAGCAGCCAAGGTCGGCTCTACACCTACGAGCAGTACTTC
CDR3: CASSQGRLYTYEQYF

D: NA
length: 12
size: NA
J: TRBJ2-7
V: TRBV28
DNA: TGTGCCAGCGGACGACCTCCCTACGAGCAGTACTTC
CDR3: CASGRPPYEQYF

D: NA
length: 16
size: once
J: TRBJ1-2
V: TRBV9
DNA: TGTGCCAGCAGCGAAGGGAGAGTAGGAGCGGTTTATGGCTACACCTTC
CDR3: CASSEGRVGAVYGYTF

D: TRBD2
length: 15
size: NA
J: TRBJ2-3
V: TRBV7-2
DNA: TGTGCCAGCAGCCCCAGACTAGCGGGCACAGATACGCAGTATTTT
CDR3: CASSPRLAGTDTQYF

D: NA
length: 15
size: NA
J: TRBJ2-1
V: TRBV11-2
DNA: TGTGCCAGCAGCCCCCCGGAGGGAGAGGGCAATGAGCAGTTCTTC
CDR3: CASSPPEGEGNEQFF

D: TRBD1
length: 15
size: NA
J: TRBJ2-3
V: TRBV4-1
DNA: TGCGCCAGCAGCCAAGAGAGGGGGCGGGCAGATACGCAGTATTTT
CDR3: CASSQERGRADTQYF

D: NA
length: 12
size: NA
J: TRBJ1-1
V: TRBV7-9
DNA: TGTGCCAGCAGCTTACCGGGCAGGGAAGCTTTCTTT
CDR3: CASSLPGREAFF